Included here is one T cell receptor beta chain sequence, with context. This entry belongs to a study of T cells after yellow fever vaccination. Each CDR3 protein gets one entry after TCRdb re-called the 5' RACE reads with MiXCR. The sample has over 300,000 distinct CDR3 sequences; around 3.9% are singletons. The germline CDR1 and CDR2 sequences are SGHAT and FQNNGV. V was clipped by 3 bases and J by 6 bases, with 9 bases between them. CDR3 length: 13 amino acids. The receptor was isolated from a man aged 18 to 29 who received the YFV17D yellow fever vaccine. The rearrangement joins TRBV11-2 to TRBJ1-5; no clear D gene. The sample was PBMCs, taken on the day of the yellow fever booster vaccination. CDR3 sequence reads: CASSFTGAQPQHF. The CDR3 DNA sequence: TGTGCCAGCAGCTTCACGGGAGCTCAGCCCCAGCATTTT.